A single sample gave rise to the 20 T cell receptor beta chains below, sequenced in a study of post-analysis software for immune sequencing data. Whole-study results and caveats: Roughly five TRBV segments appeared more often in patients than in controls, and TRBV5-6, TRBV5-1 and TRBV20-1 were among these.

cDNA libraries for TCR beta contained unique molecular identifiers. TCRdb analysed the PCR reads with MiXCR anew, one entry per CDR3 protein. Found here are approximately 630,000 distinct CDR3 sequences, approximately 60% of them singletons; the top ten hold 10% to 12%. Which antigens these TCRs recognize remains unknown. The source material was blood. These receptors all come from a girl aged 2 to 9 with multiple sclerosis.

This rearrangement joins TRBV9 to TRBJ1-1; a possible D gene is TRBD1 (6 bases). V was clipped by 0 bases and J by 5 bases, with 11 bases between them. From germline, CDR1 is SGDLS and CDR2 YYNGEE. The CDR3 loop spans 14 amino acids. CDR3 region: CASSVGGTKTEAFF. CDR3 bases: TGTGCCAGCAGCGTAGGCGGGACAAAAACTGAAGCTTTCTTT.

J is TRBJ2-7 and V is TRBV4-2, with 10 bases lining up with TRBD2. The end of the DNA is better explained by TRBJ2-5, so the J call may be wrong. CDR1 and CDR2 from the germline V gene are LGHNA and YNFKEQ. The CDR3 loop spans 16 amino acids. The CDR3 protein is CASSQGFPSGGKTQYF. The DNA of the CDR3 is TGTGCCAGCAGCCAGGGCTTCCCTAGCGGGGGTAAGACCCAGTACTTC.

The chain combines TRBV20-1 with TRBJ2-5; 9 bases fit TRBD2. With V trimmed by 3 bases and J by 4 bases, 9 bases remained unmatched. This CDR3 comprises 15 residues. Per the germline V gene, CDR1 is DFQATT and CDR2 is SNEGSKA (reference sequence). CDR3 DNA: TGCAGTGCTAGTATTGCGGGGGGGCCTCGAGAGACCCAGTACTTC. Its protein product is CSASIAGGPRETQYF.

The rearrangement links TRBV7-9 to TRBJ2-3; the D is unclear. This CDR3 spans 13 amino acids. The germline CDR1 and CDR2 sequences are SEHNR and FQNEAQ (reference sequence). Trimming took off 2 bases at V and 7 bases at J, with 10 bases between the two ends. The DNA of the CDR3 is TGTGCCAGCAGCTTATCCGAAGCAAATACGCAGTATTTT. This codes for CASSLSEANTQYF.

The V and J genes are TRBV7-6 and TRBJ2-7; possibly TRBD2 for D (7 bases). V lost 1 base and J 3 bases, leaving 16 bases between the germline ends. The CDR3 runs to 16 residues. The germline V gene has CDR1 SGHVS and CDR2 FNYEAQ. The CDR3, as DNA: TGTGCCAGCAGCTTAGAATTCGGGGGAGGGGGCTACGAGCAGTACTTC. It is translated as CASSLEFGGGGYEQYF.

This clonotype has a handful of counts. The chain uses TRBV10-2 and TRBJ2-6; 7 nucleotides align to TRBD1. The CDR3 contains 16 residues. CDR1 and CDR2 (germline): WSHSY, SAAADI. V shed 10 bases and J 0 bases; nucleotides not matched to a gene: 9. The chain's CDR3 is CATSTGSSSGANVLTF. In DNA, the CDR3 is TGCGCCACCTCGACAGGGTCGAGCTCTGGGGCCAACGTCCTGACTTTC.

The V call is TRBV12-3 or TRBV12-4, the J call TRBJ1-1; maybe TRBD1 (5 bases). The CDR3 length is 12 residues. Deletions cut 3 bases from V and 4 bases from J, with 6 bases between. Here the CDR3 DNA reads TGTGCCAGCAGTTTTAGGGGCACTGAAGCTTTCTTT. Its protein is CASSFRGTEAFF.

Of note for this clonotype: One junction end does not reproduce the germline sequence, and a read error may be involved. The chain uses TRBV10-1 and TRBJ2-7; D remains ambiguous. In germline, CDR1 is WNHNN, CDR2 SYGVQD (reference sequence). The CDR3 spans 13 residues. Here the CDR3 DNA reads TGCGCCAGCAGTCCCGGGTCCAACTACGGGCAGTACTTC. Encoded protein: CASSPGSNYGQYF.

This clonotype occurred a few times. V gene TRBV15 combines with J gene TRBJ1-2; TRBD1 might be the D (5 bases). Trimming left V 1 base short and J 5 bases short, with 8 bases between. CDR1 and CDR2 (germline): LNHNV, YYDKDF (reference sequence). The CDR3 extends over 13 amino acids. The CDR3, as DNA: TGTGCCACCAGCAGAGCGGGGGTATATGGCTACACCTTC. Residues: CATSRAGVYGYTF.

The table lists this clonotype with a few counts. The V and J genes are TRBV4-1 and TRBJ1-5; D is perhaps TRBD1 (6 bases). CDR3 size: 15 residues. The ends were cut back, 3 bases at V and 1 base at J, with 10 bases in the middle. Germline lookup yields CDR1 MGHRA and CDR2 YSYEKL. The CDR3 nucleotides read TGCGCCAGCAGCCAGGAGGGGGGAAGCAATCAGCCCCAGCATTTT. Its protein product is CASSQEGGSNQPQHF.

The chain links TRBV6-1 to TRBJ2-5; possible D gene TRBD1, 5 bases. This CDR3 spans 15 amino acids. Trimming removed 6 bases from V and 0 bases from J, with 14 bases in between. Germline V lookup: CDR1 MNHNS, CDR2 SASEGT. The CDR3 DNA sequence: TGTGCCAGCAGCGTAGACAGTCACCACCAAGAGACCCAGTACTTC. Its translation: CASSVDSHHQETQYF.

The chain combines TRBV5-5 with TRBJ2-5; 9 bases map to TRBD1. V lost 4 bases and J lost 5; bases outside the gene matches: 6. Germline CDR1 is SGHKS and CDR2 is YYEKEE (reference sequence). CDR3 length: 14 amino acids. In nucleotides, the CDR3 is TGTGCCAGCAGCGCTACAGGGGGCAGGGAGACCCAGTACTTC. Its translation: CASSATGGRETQYF. The full variable domain, completed using reference TRBV5-5 and TRBJ2-5, is DAGVTQSPTHLIKTRGQQVTLRCSPISGHKSVSWYQQVLGQGPQFIFQYYEKEERGRGNFPDRFSARQFPNYSSELNVNALLLGDSALYLCASSATGGRETQYFGPGTRLLVL.

In this sample, this clonotype turned up a few times. Compared with germline, one end of the junction differs, possibly owing to a read error. This chain uses TRBV7-9 with TRBJ2-4; D is uncertain. The CDR3 is made up of 17 amino acids. Germline V lookup: CDR1 SEHNR, CDR2 FQNEAQ (reference sequence). The CDR3 DNA is TGTGCCAGCAGCTTCCCCCAGAGGTTGGAAGGCAAAAACATTCGGTACTTC. Residues: CASSFPQRLEGKNIRYF.

This clonotype turned up a few times. CDR3: CASSPELTEAFF. The CDR3 nucleotides read TGTGCCAGCTCACCCGAGCTCACTGAAGCTTTCTTT. The gene calls are TRBV18 and TRBJ1-1; no firm D call. The CDR3 is 12 amino acids. Trimming left V 3 bases short and J 4 bases short, with 6 bases between. Germline CDR1 and CDR2: KGHSH and LQKENI.

The chain employs TRBV20-1 and TRBJ2-5; 10 bases agree with TRBD1. The V gene end was trimmed by 1 base and the J gene end by 1 base; junction bases not matched to a gene: 9. This CDR3 is 17 amino acids long. Per germline, CDR1 DFQATT and CDR2 SNEGSKA (reference sequence). CDR3 amino acids: CSARGVGDRGPQETQYF. DNA for the CDR3: TGCAGTGCTAGAGGGGTAGGGGACAGGGGACCCCAAGAGACCCAGTACTTC.

The chain recombines TRBV9 with TRBJ1-2; D is unresolved. The CDR3 sequence is 13 residues long. V was clipped by 0 bases and J by 4 bases, with 7 bases between them. The germline CDR1 and CDR2 sequences are SGDLS and YYNGEE. The CDR3 nucleotides read TGTGCCAGCAGCGTAGCCGGGCGCTATGGCTACACCTTC. This gives the protein CASSVAGRYGYTF.

The V and J genes are TRBV20-1 and TRBJ2-3, with D maybe TRBD2 (6 bases). The germline V and J ends were trimmed by 3 bases and 0 bases, with 10 bases remaining between them. CDR1 DFQATT and CDR2 SNEGSKA come from the germline V gene (reference sequence). The CDR3 length is 14 residues. CDR3 DNA sequence: TGCAGTGCTAGTGTGGCGGGAAGCACAGATACGCAGTATTTT. Translation gives CSASVAGSTDTQYF.

The chain couples TRBV20-1 to TRBJ1-2; a possible D gene is TRBD1 (5 bases). Germline lookup yields CDR1 DFQATT and CDR2 SNEGSKA (reference sequence). Trimming cost V 4 bases and J 7 bases, with 16 bases left between them. This CDR3 comprises 13 residues. The DNA for the CDR3 is TGCAGTGCTACTGCTGGGACGGGGGGTGGCTACACCTTC. It translates to CSATAGTGGGYTF.

This clonotype has a handful of counts. The chain is built from TRBV12-3 or TRBV12-4 and TRBJ2-3; D unclear. V was cut by 8 bases and J by 0 bases, with 9 bases left in between. This CDR3 comprises 13 residues. The CDR3 loop reads CASLHSSTDTQYF. The CDR3 nucleotides are TGTGCCAGCCTCCATTCTAGCACAGATACGCAGTATTTT.

This clonotype has a handful of counts. The rearrangement uses TRBV11-2 and TRBJ2-5; 7 bases match TRBD1. The trim removed 5 bases at V and 6 bases at J, leaving 9 bases unmatched. CDR1 SGHAT and CDR2 FQNNGV come from the germline V gene. This CDR3 has 14 amino acids. This CDR3 is CASSGPGQIKTQYF. The CDR3 coding sequence is TGTGCCAGCAGCGGTCCGGGACAGATCAAGACCCAGTACTTC.